The 9 T cell receptor beta chains in this list originate from one sample, sequenced in a study of cytomegalovirus exposure and HLA in healthy donors. In the PCR, 60 Vbeta and 13 Jbeta primers were used. The repertoire was sequenced with immunoSEQ multiplex PCR; TCRdb's copy has only in-frame clones and lacks some. Among about 130,000 clones listed, about three quarters were seen once. Specimen: PBMCs. The receptors were gathered from a female donor in good health and CMV-seronegative.

V gene TRBV5-6 combines with J gene TRBJ1-2; a possible D gene is TRBD1 (6 bases). V was trimmed by 0 bases and J by 3 bases, leaving 15 bases between them. The germline V gene encodes CDR1 SGHDT and CDR2 YYEEEE. The CDR3 is 16 amino acids. Here the CDR3 reads CASSLGSGHSYYGYTF. CDR3 sequence (DNA): TGTGCCAGCAGCTTGGGTTCGGGACATTCATACTATGGCTACACCTTC.

V is TRBV4-1 and J is TRBJ1-5; D is possibly TRBD1 (6 bases). V dropped 1 base and J dropped 9 bases, with 13 bases sitting between them. Germline V gene data show CDR1 as MGHRA and CDR2 as YSYEKL. CDR3 size: 14 residues. CDR3 amino acids: CASSQGGGTGPQHF. The CDR3 bases are TGCGCCAGCAGCCAAGGGGGGGGCACGGGGCCCCAGCATTTT.

The chain couples TRBV7-9 to TRBJ1-2; 8 positions match TRBD1. The CDR3 contains 18 residues. The V gene's germline CDR1 is SEHNR and CDR2 FQNEAQ (reference sequence). V was clipped by 3 bases and J by 5 bases; unmatched bases: 17. CDR3 amino acids: CASSFPRAGGPNTYGYTF. CDR3 nucleotide sequence: TGTGCCAGCAGCTTCCCTAGGGCAGGGGGCCCAAACACATATGGCTACACCTTC.

This chain links TRBV5-8 with TRBJ2-5; D perhaps matches TRBD1 (5 bases). Trimming shortened V by 3 bases and J by 0 bases, and 15 bases separated the two germline ends. Germline loops: CDR1 SGHTS, CDR2 YDEGEE. This CDR3 is built from 16 residues. CDR3 DNA: TGTGCCAGCAGCTCACACGGAAGGACAAACCAAGAGACCCAGTACTTC. It codes for CASSSHGRTNQETQYF.

The rearrangement links TRBV7-2 to TRBJ1-2, with 9 positions matching TRBD1. The germline V gene has CDR1 SGHTA and CDR2 FQGNSA. The CDR3 totals 16 residues. V lost 7 bases, J lost 4 bases, and 13 bases stayed unmatched. CDR3 nucleotide sequence: TGTGCCAGCACCCGGGACAGGGATCGTTCGGGCTATGGCTACACCTTC. Translating gives CASTRDRDRSGYGYTF. The full variable domain, with the rest looked up from reference TRBV7-2 and TRBJ1-2, is GAGVSQSPSNKVTEKGKDVELRCDPISGHTALYWYRQSLGQGLEFLIYFQGNSAPDKSGLPSDRFSAERTGGSVSTLTIQRTQQEDSAVYLCASTRDRDRSGYGYTFGSGTRLTVV.

The V and J genes are TRBV6-5 and TRBJ1-1; D unclear. The CDR3 length is 15 residues. Trimming left V 0 bases short and J 4 bases short, with 12 bases between. From germline, CDR1 is MNHEY and CDR2 SVGAGI. In DNA form, the CDR3 reads TGTGCCAGCAGTTACTCCGGTCGGTCGTCCACTGAAGCTTTCTTT. Translating gives CASSYSGRSSTEAFF.

This clone has only a few counts. The rearrangement joins TRBV7-2 to TRBJ2-5, with 7 positions matching TRBD1. The V and J ends lost 5 bases and 2 bases, in that order; junction bases with no gene match: 5. CDR1 and CDR2 from the germline V gene are SGHTA and FQGNSA. The length of the CDR3 is 14 residues. The CDR3 nucleotides are TGTGCCAGCAGCCCACAGGGGAAACAAGAGACCCAGTACTTC. It translates to CASSPQGKQETQYF. The complete variable domain, with remaining parts taken from reference TRBV7-2 and TRBJ2-5, reads GAGVSQSPSNKVTEKGKDVELRCDPISGHTALYWYRQSLGQGLEFLIYFQGNSAPDKSGLPSDRFSAERTGGSVSTLTIQRTQQEDSAVYLCASSPQGKQETQYFGPGTRLLVL.

The V gene is TRBV15, the J gene TRBJ2-5; a weak D match, TRBD2 (7 bases). The CDR3 length is 19 residues. Trimming pared 0 bases from V and 1 base from J, leaving 21 bases between. Germline values: CDR1 LNHNV, CDR2 YYDKDF (reference sequence). The CDR3 DNA is TGTGCCACCAGCAGAGATTTGAGAGGGAGGGGGAGCACCCAAGAGACCCAGTACTTC. Translating it yields CATSRDLRGRGSTQETQYF. Using reference TRBV15 and TRBJ2-5 for the parts outside the CDR3, the full variable domain is DAMVIQNPRYQVTQFGKPVTLSCSQTLNHNVMYWYQQKSSQAPKLLFHYYDKDFNNEADTPDNFQSRRPNTSFCFLDIRSPGLGDTAMYLCATSRDLRGRGSTQETQYFGPGTRLLVL.

The gene calls are TRBV6-1 and TRBJ2-7, with 8 bases matching TRBD2. Trimming cost V 6 bases and J 3 bases; bases outside gene matches: 10. The CDR3 extends over 15 amino acids. CDR1 is MNHNS and CDR2 is SASEGT in the germline V gene. The CDR3 protein is CASSSGGGGSYEQYF. The CDR3 DNA reads as TGTGCCAGCAGCTCGGGAGGGGGGGGTAGCTACGAGCAGTACTTC.